This T cell receptor beta chain derives from a study of T cell repertoires in cytomegalovirus infection. In the study overall: Public TCR beta signatures were indicative of both CMV infection and a matching HLA type.

Ten or more counts support this clonotype. A single record per CDR3 protein comes from TCRdb applying MiXCR to the reads. The sample holds roughly 130,000 distinct CDR3 sequences, roughly 9% seen once. Sequences were obtained from PBMCs. The TCR originated in a human donor in good health (CMV status not recorded). Some clones in this sample may be carry-over from other donors' samples.

The CDR3 reads CASTPGLAGGNEQFF. As DNA, the CDR3 is TGTGCCAGCACCCCGGGACTAGCGGGGGGCAATGAGCAGTTCTTC. The rearrangement joins TRBV2 to TRBJ2-1; 15 bases are a match to TRBD2. Germline CDR1 and CDR2: SNHLY and FYNNEI. CDR3 size: 15 residues. Unmatched junction bases numbered 4, after V lost 7 bases and J lost 6 bases.